This T cell receptor (beta chain) was observed in a study of molecular identifiers for immune sequencing clone quantification. Study outcomes and limitations: Effector cells had over 97% of their molecules in clones above 20 RNA copies, while naive cells had under 1%.

Germline V gene sequence: CDR1 SGHDT, CDR2 YYEEEE. V was clipped by 0 bases and J by 1 base, with 5 bases between them. The CDR3 contains 14 residues. This clonotype showed up many times. The antigen remains unidentified. One entry per CDR3 protein results from TCRdb running MiXCR on the PCR reads. Among 75,000 to 100,000 distinct CDR3 sequences listed, 15% to 20% were seen once. This rearrangement joins TRBV5-6 to TRBJ2-1, with D unclear. The origin of this receptor is a human donor in good health. Some libraries in this study had Jurkat cell RNA spiked in. The sample taken for sequencing was naive CD8+ T cells from blood, with Jurkat cell RNA spiked in. Subset reported: FACS-sorted CD8+CD4-CCR7+CD45RA+ naive T cells. The CDR3 reads CASSLEPSYNEQFF. The CDR3, as DNA: TGTGCCAGCAGCTTGGAGCCTTCCTACAATGAGCAGTTCTTC. Full variable domain (rest looked up from reference TRBV5-6 and TRBJ2-1): DAGVTQSPTHLIKTRGQQVTLRCSPKSGHDTVSWYQQALGQGPQFIFQYYEEEERQRGNFPDRFSGHQFPNYSSELNVNALLLGDSALYLCASSLEPSYNEQFFGPGTRLTVL.